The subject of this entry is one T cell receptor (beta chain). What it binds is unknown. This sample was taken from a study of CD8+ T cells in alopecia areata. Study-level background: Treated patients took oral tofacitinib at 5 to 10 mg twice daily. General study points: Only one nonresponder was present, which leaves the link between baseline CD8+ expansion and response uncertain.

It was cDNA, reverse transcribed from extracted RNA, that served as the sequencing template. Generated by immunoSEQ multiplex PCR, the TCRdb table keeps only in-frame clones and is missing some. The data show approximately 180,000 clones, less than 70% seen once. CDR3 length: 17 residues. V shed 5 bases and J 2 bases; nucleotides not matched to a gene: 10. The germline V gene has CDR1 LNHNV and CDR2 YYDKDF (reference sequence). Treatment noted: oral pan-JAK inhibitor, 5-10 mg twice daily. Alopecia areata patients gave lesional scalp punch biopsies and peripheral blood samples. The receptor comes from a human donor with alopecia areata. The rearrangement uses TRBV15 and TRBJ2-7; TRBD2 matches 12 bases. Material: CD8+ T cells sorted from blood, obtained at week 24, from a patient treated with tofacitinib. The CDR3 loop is CATSLELAGGLTYEQYF. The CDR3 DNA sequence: TGTGCCACCAGCCTCGAACTAGCGGGGGGTCTTACCTACGAGCAGTACTTC.